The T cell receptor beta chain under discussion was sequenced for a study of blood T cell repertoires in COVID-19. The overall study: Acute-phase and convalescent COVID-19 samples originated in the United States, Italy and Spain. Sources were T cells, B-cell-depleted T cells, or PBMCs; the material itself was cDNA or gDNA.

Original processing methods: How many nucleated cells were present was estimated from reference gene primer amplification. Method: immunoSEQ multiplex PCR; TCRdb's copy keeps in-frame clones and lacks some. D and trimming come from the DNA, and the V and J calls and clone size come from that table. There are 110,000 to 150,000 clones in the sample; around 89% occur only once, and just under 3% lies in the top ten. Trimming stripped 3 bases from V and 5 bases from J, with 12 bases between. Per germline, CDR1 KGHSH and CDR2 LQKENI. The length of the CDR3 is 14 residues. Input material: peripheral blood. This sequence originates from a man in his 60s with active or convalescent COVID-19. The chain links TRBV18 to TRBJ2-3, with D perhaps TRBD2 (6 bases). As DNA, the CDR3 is TGTGCCAGCTCACCGGTCGGGAGTGAAGATACGCAGTATTTT. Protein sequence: CASSPVGSEDTQYF.